This is a list of T cell receptor beta chains from one sample in a study of PD-1 blockade in classical Hodgkin lymphoma. Some clones are missing from TCRdb's copy, which holds only in-frame ones; the method was immunoSEQ multiplex PCR. The sample includes 20,000 to 30,000 clones, about 86% of them seen just once. The sequencing here drew on peripheral blood mononuclear cells (PBMCs), taken before the fourth cycle of nivolumab. Every receptor here comes from a human donor with classical Hodgkin lymphoma. Both conserved end residues are part of each CDR3. Each record gives: clone size, CDR3 length, D gene, V gene, J gene, CDR3 DNA, CDR3 protein. A D gene is named only where the DNA matches it firmly. A clone size is listed for some rows: how often the clone was seen (once, few, many), or a class if it is expanded.

few,15,TRBD2,TRBV6-5,TRBJ2-1,TGTGCCAGCAGCCTTTCTAGCGGACGCTACAATGAGCAGTTCTTC,CASSLSSGRYNEQFF
.,11,.,TRBV28,TRBJ1-2,TGTGCCAGCAGCCTTATGGATGGCTACACCTTC,CASSLMDGYTF
.,13,.,TRBV5-4,TRBJ2-5,TGTGCCAGCAGCTTGGCCGGGAAAGAGACCCAGTACTTC,CASSLAGKETQYF
few,16,.,TRBV7-2,TRBJ1-2,TGTGCCAGCAGCTTAGGTGGCGGACTCCCGAACTATGGCTACACCTTC,CASSLGGGLPNYGYTF
.,15,TRBD1,TRBV11-2,TRBJ1-3,TGTGCCAGCAGCTCGGACAGGCTTAGAGGGAACACCATATATTTT,CASSSDRLRGNTIYF
once,12,.,TRBV7-6,TRBJ2-1,TGTGCCAGCAGCTCTAACTACAATGAGCAGTTCTTC,CASSSNYNEQFF
.,13,TRBD2,TRBV19,TRBJ2-5,TGTGCCAGTAGCAACGGGAGGATACAGACCCAGTACTTC,CASSNGRIQTQYF
.,15,.,TRBV2,TRBJ1-1,TGTGCCAGCAGCGCCAGTCGGCAGGGCGACGCTGAAGCTTTCTTT,CASSASRQGDAEAFF
few,13,.,TRBV28,TRBJ2-7,TGTGCCAGCAGATCTCCAGGTTGGAGGCAACCGTACTTC,CASRSPGWRQPYF
.,16,.,TRBV5-4,TRBJ1-2,TGTGCCAGCACTTTACTGAAGGGTTTGACTAACTATGGCTACACCTTC,CASTLLKGLTNYGYTF
.,14,.,TRBV5-5,TRBJ1-1,TGTGCCAGCACCTTGGAACAGGGGAACACTGAAGCTTTCTTT,CASTLEQGNTEAFF
.,13,TRBD2,TRBV30,TRBJ2-5,TGTGCCTGGACCTCCGGGACTAGGGAGACCCAGTACTTC,CAWTSGTRETQYF
.,15,TRBD1,TRBV7-2,TRBJ2-1,TGTGCCAGCAGCTCGACAGGGAGCTCCTACAATGAGCAGTTCTTC,CASSSTGSSYNEQFF
.,15,TRBD1,TRBV18,TRBJ1-5,TGTGCCAGCTCACCACCAGGGGGCGCCGATCAGCCCCAGCATTTT,CASSPPGGADQPQHF
.,19,TRBD1,TRBV5-1,TRBJ2-4,TGCGCCAGCAGCTTGACCCAGGGGGCCCCTTCCGAGGCCAAAAACATTCAGTACTTC,CASSLTQGAPSEAKNIQYF
once,14,.,TRBV11-1,TRBJ2-5,TGTGCCAGCAGCTTATTCGGCGGGACAGAGACCCAGTACTTC,CASSLFGGTETQYF
.,14,.,TRBV4-3,TRBJ2-3,TGCGCCAGCAGCTCCAGTAGTAGTTCAGATACGCAGTATTTT,CASSSSSSSDTQYF
.,17,.,TRBV4-3,TRBJ1-3,TGCGCCAGCAGCCAAGTAAGTTCCGGAGGCTCTGGAAACACCATATATTTT,CASSQVSSGGSGNTIYF
.,15,.,TRBV4-3,TRBJ2-5,TGCGCCAGCAGCCAGAGGTCTTCGGGAATAGAGACCCAGTACTTC,CASSQRSSGIETQYF
once,14,.,TRBV5-4,TRBJ2-5,TGTGCCAGCAGCTTGGGCGCAGGGCAAGAGACCCAGTACTTC,CASSLGAGQETQYF
once,14,TRBD2,TRBV19,TRBJ2-1,TGTGCCAGTAGTATTAGCGGGGCCTACAATGAGCAGTTCTTC,CASSISGAYNEQFF
.,16,TRBD1,TRBV13,TRBJ2-7,TGTGCCAGCAGCGTCCCAACAGGGGAAGCTTCCTACGAGCAGTACTTC,CASSVPTGEASYEQYF
once,14,TRBD1,TRBV14,TRBJ1-2,TGTGCCAGCAGCCAAGCTGGGACAGGGATTGGCTACACCTTC,CASSQAGTGIGYTF
.,14,TRBD1,TRBV7-2,TRBJ1-2,TGTGCCAGCAGCACCGGACAGGGAGTGGGGGGCTACACCTTC,CASSTGQGVGGYTF
.,16,.,TRBV10-2,TRBJ1-1,TGCGCCAGCAGTGAATGGGGGCTGGAATGGTGGACTGAAGCTTTCTTT,CASSEWGLEWWTEAFF
.,14,.,TRBV6-5,TRBJ2-1,TGTGCCAGCAGTAGCTGGGACTTCTCCAATGAGCAGTTCTTC,CASSSWDFSNEQFF
.,15,TRBD1,TRBV27,TRBJ1-4,TGTGCCAGCAGTCCTCGGACAGGGAAATGGGAAAAACTGTTTTTT,CASSPRTGKWEKLFF
.,13,TRBD1,TRBV29-1,TRBJ2-7,TGCAGCGTCACCGGGACAGAAAACTACGAGCAGTACTTC,CSVTGTENYEQYF